This record concerns one T cell receptor beta chain sequence. Its antigen remains unknown. The source of the sample is a study of T cells after yellow fever vaccination. The study, taken as a whole, reports: There was a possibility that FACS-sorted repertoires contained abundant clonotypes contaminating from the bulk population. The study found a weaker secondary response that peaked faster, day 5 versus 15.

Template switching by 5'RACE produced TCR cDNA, adding a universal primer site and UMIs. From the 5' RACE reads, TCRdb called clonotypes with MiXCR, one entry per CDR3 protein. The sample yields hundreds of thousands of distinct CDR3 sequences, around an eighth seen once. CDR1 is SGHTA, CDR2 FQGNSA, per germline. CDR3 size: 13 residues. Losses at the gene ends were 5 bases for V and 13 bases for J; bases not matched to a gene: 9. This clonotype originated in a young man who received the YFV17D yellow fever vaccine. The sample here was PBMCs, taken on the day of the yellow fever booster vaccination. The chain joins TRBV7-2 to TRBJ2-1, with 9 nucleotides matching TRBD2. CDR3 sequence: CASSTKSGGPQFF. The CDR3 nucleotides are TGTGCCAGCAGCACAAAGAGCGGGGGGCCTCAGTTCTTC.